The T cell receptor beta chain under discussion was sequenced for a study of T cell clones after liver transplantation. Study details: Tolerance: complete withdrawal held at least one year, liver enzymes staying within twice normal.

This table comes from immunoSEQ multiplex PCR, and its TCRdb copy is limited to in-frame clones, with some not included. There are roughly 19,000 clones in the sample; around 89% occur only once, and 10% to 15% lies in the top ten. Looked up from germline, CDR1 is SEHNR and CDR2 is FQNEAQ (reference sequence). This CDR3 is built from 13 residues. Deletions cut 3 bases from V and 4 bases from J, with 8 bases between. The chain joins TRBV7-9 to TRBJ2-3; D ambiguous. The clonotype comes from a human patient who received a liver transplant. Some T cells may have originated in the graft donor. Sequenced here: CD8+ T cells from blood, sampled approximately 3.5 years after liver transplant. The DNA for the CDR3 is TGTGCCAGCAGCTTTATCCCCCCAGATACGCAGTATTTT. Protein sequence: CASSFIPPDTQYF.